A single sample gave rise to the 15 T cell receptor beta chains below, sequenced in a study of human T cells and chemical hapten exposure. The time point here: patch test 3, about 24 weeks after DPC sensitization. Regarding treatment: therapeutic diphenylcyclopropenone sensitization with weekly scalp DPC. TCRdb reanalysed the RACE reads using MiXCR and keeps one entry per CDR3 protein. Of roughly 71,000 distinct CDR3 sequences listed, 11% are singletons. Here the sequenced sample was whole blood, taken in connection with sensitization to the hapten diphenylcyclopropenone (DPC). These receptors were collected from a woman between 50 and 59 years old with alopecia areata. Some clones in this sample may be carry-over from other donors' samples.

The V and J genes are TRBV2 and TRBJ1-1; no reliable D call. V was trimmed by 7 bases and J by 1 base, leaving 10 bases between them. The CDR3 length is 13 residues. Germline CDR1 SNHLY, CDR2 FYNNEI. The CDR3 loop is CASTRPPNTEAFF. CDR3 bases: TGTGCCAGCACCCGACCTCCGAACACTGAAGCTTTCTTT.

This clonotype was counted many times. This sequence joins TRBV27 and TRBJ1-3, with D unresolved. Trimming cost V 4 bases and J 4 bases, with 17 bases left between them. The CDR3 contains 16 residues. Germline V CDR1 and CDR2: MNHEY, SMNVEV (reference sequence). The CDR3 DNA sequence: TGTGCCAGCAGTTCCAACGCCGGATCGGCGGGAAACACCATATATTTT. Protein product: CASSSNAGSAGNTIYF.

At least ten counts were recorded for this clonotype. V gene TRBV6-6 combines with J gene TRBJ2-1; TRBD1 is a possible D gene (6 bases). This CDR3 is 13 amino acids long. The V and J ends lost 4 bases and 4 bases respectively, with 8 bases between them. Per germline, CDR1 MNHNY and CDR2 SVGAGI (reference sequence). As DNA, the CDR3 is TGTGCCAGCAGTTGGGACAAATACAATGAGCAGTTCTTC. Its protein is CASSWDKYNEQFF.

V is TRBV18 and J is TRBJ2-5, with D hard to call. The germline gives CDR1 KGHSH, CDR2 LQKENI. CDR3 length: 13 residues. Between the trimmed V and J ends, which lost 3 bases and 5 bases, there was a span of 10 bases. The CDR3 loop reads CASSPRRAETQYF. As DNA, the CDR3 is TGTGCCAGCTCACCTCGAAGGGCGGAGACCCAGTACTTC.

The chain couples TRBV11-2 to TRBJ2-4; 9 bases agree with TRBD2. Trimming at V came to 4 bases and at J to 0 bases, leaving 22 bases not matched to a gene. This CDR3 has 22 residues. Germline V lookup: CDR1 SGHAT, CDR2 FQNNGV. DNA for the CDR3: TGTGCCAGCAGCTCTAAGAGCCCTTACTCGCGGGGGGGCTTCCTAGCCAAAAACATTCAGTACTTC. Encoded protein: CASSSKSPYSRGGFLAKNIQYF.

This clonotype was detected many times. This CDR3 reads CASSQEGPAGVYGYTF. In nucleotides, the CDR3 is TGCGCCAGCAGCCAAGAGGGACCGGCAGGAGTCTATGGCTACACCTTC. The chain carries TRBV4-1 and TRBJ1-2; perhaps TRBD1 as D (5 bases). Germline V gene sequence: CDR1 MGHRA, CDR2 YSYEKL. The length of the CDR3 is 16 residues. Trimming stripped 0 bases from V and 4 bases from J, with 15 bases between.

The chain couples TRBV28 to TRBJ2-1; D may be TRBD2 (5 bases). V was cut by 5 bases and J by 10 bases, with 15 bases left in between. Looked up from germline, CDR1 is MDHEN and CDR2 is SYDVKM. The CDR3 consists of 13 residues. The CDR3 nucleotides read TGTGCCAGCAGTAGTTCGCGGGCCCTCGAGCAGTTCTTC. This translates into CASSSSRALEQFF.

V usage is TRBV19 and J usage is TRBJ2-1, with TRBD2 identical over 9 bases. The CDR3 covers 16 residues. The germline gives CDR1 LNHDA, CDR2 SQIVND (reference sequence). Trimming at V came to 0 bases and at J to 15 bases, leaving 15 bases not matched to a gene. CDR3 sequence: CASSIEYAGGPISRFF. The CDR3 region has the DNA TGTGCCAGTAGTATAGAGTACGCGGGAGGGCCTATATCTCGGTTCTTC.

The chain joins TRBV28 to TRBJ2-7; 7 positions agree with TRBD2. Germline CDR1 is MDHEN and CDR2 is SYDVKM. The length of the CDR3 is 13 residues. The trim removed 5 bases at V and 3 bases at J, leaving 4 bases unmatched. As DNA, the CDR3 is TGTGCCAGCAGTGGCGGGAGCATCTACGAGCAGTACTTC. It yields the protein CASSGGSIYEQYF.

In this sample, this clonotype turned up many times. The V gene is TRBV7-6, the J gene TRBJ1-6, with D unclear. This CDR3 comprises 17 residues. Germline loops: CDR1 SGHVS, CDR2 FNYEAQ. Trimming shortened V by 1 base and J by 7 bases, and 17 bases separated the two germline ends. In DNA, the CDR3 is TGTGCCAGCAGCTTAGACTCAGCTACAATAAGGAATTCACCCCTCCACTTT. It codes for CASSLDSATIRNSPLHF. Complete variable domain (other parts from reference TRBV7-6 and TRBJ1-6): GAGVSQSPRYKVTKRGQDVALRCDPISGHVSLYWYRQALGQGPEFLTYFNYEAQQDKSGLPNDRFSAERPEGSISTLTIQRTEQRDSAMYRCASSLDSATIRNSPLHFGNGTRLTVT.

The sample holds many counts of this clonotype. The genes are TRBV6-2 or TRBV6-3 and TRBJ2-6, with a possible D match to TRBD1 (6 bases). Trimming left V 8 bases short and J 2 bases short, with 13 bases between. Germline lookup yields CDR1 MNHEY and CDR2 SVGEGT. This CDR3 contains 15 residues. The CDR3 sequence: CASSLRGTGANVLTF. CDR3 DNA sequence: TGTGCCAGCTCCCTGAGGGGGACTGGGGCCAACGTCCTGACTTTC.

This clonotype has at least ten counts. The chain has TRBV7-2 and TRBJ2-3; D is undetermined. This CDR3 region has 12 residues. The V end was cut by 2 bases, the J end by 4 bases, with 4 bases between. Germline V gene sequence: CDR1 SGHTA, CDR2 FQGNSA. The CDR3 is CASSLSPDTQYF. The CDR3 DNA reads TGTGCCAGCAGCTTAAGTCCAGATACGCAGTATTTT.

This clonotype came up a few times. V and J are TRBV5-1 and TRBJ2-1; 11 nucleotides agree with TRBD2. The V and J ends lost 3 bases and 3 bases, in that order; junction bases with no gene match: 5. The CDR3 is 16 amino acids. CDR1 SGHRS and CDR2 YFSETQ come from the germline V gene. CDR3 protein: CASSSLTSGVYNEQFF. The CDR3 nucleotides read TGCGCCAGCAGCTCCCTGACTAGCGGGGTCTACAATGAGCAGTTCTTC.

In its sample, this clonotype was seen many times. The CDR3 protein is CAISESVFSGTTNTGELFF. As DNA, the CDR3 is TGTGCCATCAGTGAGTCAGTTTTCAGCGGGACCACGAACACCGGGGAGCTGTTTTTT. This chain joins TRBV10-3 and TRBJ2-2; 7 bases fit TRBD2. CDR3 size: 19 residues. Per the germline V gene, CDR1 is ENHRY and CDR2 is SYGVKD. The V and J ends lost 0 bases and 0 bases, in that order; junction bases with no gene match: 10.

This clonotype was seen repeatedly, ten times or more. CDR3 protein: CSARDWAGGSNQPQHF. DNA for the CDR3: TGCAGTGCTAGAGATTGGGCAGGGGGAAGCAATCAGCCCCAGCATTTT. V and J are TRBV20-1 and TRBJ1-5, with TRBD1 identical over 7 bases. The CDR3 contains 16 residues. Germline V gene lookup returns CDR1 DFQATT and CDR2 SNEGSKA (reference sequence). V lost 0 bases, J lost 1 base, and 6 bases stayed unmatched.